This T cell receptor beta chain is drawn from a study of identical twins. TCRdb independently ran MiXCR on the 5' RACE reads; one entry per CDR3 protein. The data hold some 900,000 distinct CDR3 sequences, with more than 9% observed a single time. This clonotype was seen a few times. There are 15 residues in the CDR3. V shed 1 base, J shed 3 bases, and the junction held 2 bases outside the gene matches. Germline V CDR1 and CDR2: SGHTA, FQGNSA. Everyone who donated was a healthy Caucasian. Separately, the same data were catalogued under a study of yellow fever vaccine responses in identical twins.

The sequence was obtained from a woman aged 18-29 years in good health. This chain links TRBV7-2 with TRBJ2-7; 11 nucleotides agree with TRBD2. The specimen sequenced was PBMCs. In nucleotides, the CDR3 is TGTGCCAGCAGCTTAGTAGGGACTAGCGGCTACGAGCAGTACTTC. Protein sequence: CASSLVGTSGYEQYF. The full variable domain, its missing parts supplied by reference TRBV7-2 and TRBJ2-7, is GAGVSQSPSNKVTEKGKDVELRCDPISGHTALYWYRQSLGQGLEFLIYFQGNSAPDKSGLPSDRFSAERTGGSVSTLTIQRTQQEDSAVYLCASSLVGTSGYEQYFGPGTRLTVT.